This TCR beta chain was obtained from a study of cytomegalovirus exposure and HLA in healthy donors. Study summary: Of all 400 or so donors who were genotyped, 80% to 85% belonged to the Caucasian-associated ancestry cluster. Study-wide results and limits: The investigators catalogued 150 or so TCR beta chains as cytomegalovirus-associated. Three chains linked to CMV were shown in vitro to be specific for CMV antigens.

The CDR3 contains 15 residues. Germline assignment: CDR1 MNHEY and CDR2 SMNVEV (reference sequence). The V and J ends lost 4 bases and 6 bases respectively, with 18 bases between them. A remark on this clone: Its antigen is currently unknown.

PCR was performed using 60 Vbeta and 13 Jbeta primers. Sequencing used immunoSEQ multiplex PCR; TCRdb keeps in-frame clones, though not all of them. The repertoire includes approximately 160,000 clones, 82% of them detected once, and over 0.85% sits in the top ten. The rearrangement links TRBV27 to TRBJ1-1; tentatively, D is TRBD1 (6 bases). The sequencing input was PBMCs. The TCR originated in a girl aged 2-10 years in good health and CMV-seropositive. The CDR3 bases are TGTGCCAGCAGTTCACGCACCCGGACAGAAGCTGAAGCTTTCTTT. Translated, it gives CASSSRTRTEAEAFF.